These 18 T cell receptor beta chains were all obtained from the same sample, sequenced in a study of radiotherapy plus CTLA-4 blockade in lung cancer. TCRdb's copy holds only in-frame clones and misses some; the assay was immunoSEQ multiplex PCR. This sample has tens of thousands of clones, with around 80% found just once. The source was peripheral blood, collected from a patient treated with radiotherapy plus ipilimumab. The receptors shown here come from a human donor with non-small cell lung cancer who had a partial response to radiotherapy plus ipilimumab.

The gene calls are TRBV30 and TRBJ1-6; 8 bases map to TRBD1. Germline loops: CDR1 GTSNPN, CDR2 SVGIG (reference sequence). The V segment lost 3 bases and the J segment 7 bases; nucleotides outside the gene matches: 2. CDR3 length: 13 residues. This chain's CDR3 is CAWRQGGNSPLHF. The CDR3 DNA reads TGTGCCTGGAGACAGGGGGGAAATTCACCCCTCCACTTT.

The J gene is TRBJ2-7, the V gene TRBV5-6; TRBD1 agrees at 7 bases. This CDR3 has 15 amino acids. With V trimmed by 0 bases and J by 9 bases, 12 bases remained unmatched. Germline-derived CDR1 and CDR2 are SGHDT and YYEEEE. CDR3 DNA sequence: TGTGCCAGCAGCTTGGCGATTCCGACAGGGCGCGGGCAGTACTTC. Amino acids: CASSLAIPTGRGQYF.

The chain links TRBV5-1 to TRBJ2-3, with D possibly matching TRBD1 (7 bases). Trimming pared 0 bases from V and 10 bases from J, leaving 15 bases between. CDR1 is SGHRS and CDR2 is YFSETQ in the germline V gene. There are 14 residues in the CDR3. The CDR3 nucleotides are TGCGCCAGCAGCTTGGAAGGCGGCAGGGGGGCGCAGTATTTT. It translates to CASSLEGGRGAQYF.

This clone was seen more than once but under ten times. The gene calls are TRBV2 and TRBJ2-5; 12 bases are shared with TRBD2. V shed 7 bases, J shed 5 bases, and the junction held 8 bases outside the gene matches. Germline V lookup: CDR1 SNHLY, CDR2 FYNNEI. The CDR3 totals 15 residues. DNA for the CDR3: TGTGCCAGCATAGCTAGCGGGGGGGCCAGGGAGACCCAGTACTTC. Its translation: CASIASGGARETQYF. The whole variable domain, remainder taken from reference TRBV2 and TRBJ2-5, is EPEVTQTPSHQVTQMGQEVILRCVPISNHLYFYWYRQILGQKVEFLVSFYNNEISEKSEIFDDQFSVERPDGSNFTLKIRSTKLEDSAMYFCASIASGGARETQYFGPGTRLLVL.

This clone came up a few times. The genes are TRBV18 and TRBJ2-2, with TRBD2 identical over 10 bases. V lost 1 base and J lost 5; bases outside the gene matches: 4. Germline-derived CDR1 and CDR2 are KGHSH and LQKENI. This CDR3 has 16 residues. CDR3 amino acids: CASSPLLAGETGELFF. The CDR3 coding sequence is TGTGCCAGCTCACCACTTCTAGCGGGGGAGACCGGGGAGCTGTTTTTT.

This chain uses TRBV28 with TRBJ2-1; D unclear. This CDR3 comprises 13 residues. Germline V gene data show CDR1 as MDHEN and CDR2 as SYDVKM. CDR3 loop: CASPQKPYNEQFF. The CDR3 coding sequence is TGTGCTAGCCCCCAGAAACCCTACAATGAGCAGTTCTTC.

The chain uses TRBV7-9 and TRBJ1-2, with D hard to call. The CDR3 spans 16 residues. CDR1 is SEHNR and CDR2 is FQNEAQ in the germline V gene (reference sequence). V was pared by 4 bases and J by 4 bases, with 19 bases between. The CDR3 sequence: CASSSSIVSPGYGYTF. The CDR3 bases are TGTGCCAGCAGCTCTAGCATAGTGTCCCCGGGCTATGGCTACACCTTC.

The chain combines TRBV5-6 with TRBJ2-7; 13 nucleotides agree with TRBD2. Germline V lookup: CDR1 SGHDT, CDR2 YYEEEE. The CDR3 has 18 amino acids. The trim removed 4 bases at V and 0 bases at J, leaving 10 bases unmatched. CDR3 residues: CASSMTSGGSKSSYEQYF. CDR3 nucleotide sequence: TGTGCCAGCAGCATGACTAGCGGGGGGTCTAAGAGCTCCTACGAGCAGTACTTC.

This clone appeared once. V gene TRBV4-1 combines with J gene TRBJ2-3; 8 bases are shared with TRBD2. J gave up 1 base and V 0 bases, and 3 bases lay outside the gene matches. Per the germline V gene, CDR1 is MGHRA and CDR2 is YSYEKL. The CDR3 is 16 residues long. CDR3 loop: CASSQEGTRGTDTQYF. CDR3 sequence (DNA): TGCGCCAGCAGCCAAGAGGGGACTAGGGGCACAGATACGCAGTATTTT.

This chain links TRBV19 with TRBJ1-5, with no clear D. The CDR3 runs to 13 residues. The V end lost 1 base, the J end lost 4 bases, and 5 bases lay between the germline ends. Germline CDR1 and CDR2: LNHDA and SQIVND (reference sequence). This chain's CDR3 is CASSIAGNQPQHF. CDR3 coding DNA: TGTGCCAGTAGTATAGCGGGGAATCAGCCCCAGCATTTT.

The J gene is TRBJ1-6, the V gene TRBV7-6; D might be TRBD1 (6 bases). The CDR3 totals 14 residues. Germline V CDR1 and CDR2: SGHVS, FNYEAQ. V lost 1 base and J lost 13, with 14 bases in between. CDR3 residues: CASSLVAGGGPLHF. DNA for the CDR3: TGTGCCAGCAGCTTAGTAGCGGGGGGCGGGCCCCTCCACTTT. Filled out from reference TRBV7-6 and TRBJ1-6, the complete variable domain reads GAGVSQSPRYKVTKRGQDVALRCDPISGHVSLYWYRQALGQGPEFLTYFNYEAQQDKSGLPNDRFSAERPEGSISTLTIQRTEQRDSAMYRCASSLVAGGGPLHFGNGTRLTVT.

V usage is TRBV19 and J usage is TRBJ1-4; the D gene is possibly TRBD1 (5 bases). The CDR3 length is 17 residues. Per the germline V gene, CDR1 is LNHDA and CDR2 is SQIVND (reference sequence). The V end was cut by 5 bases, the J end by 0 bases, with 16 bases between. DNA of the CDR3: TGTGCCAGTAGTGTGGGACTCTCCAAATCAACTAATGAAAAACTGTTTTTT. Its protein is CASSVGLSKSTNEKLFF.

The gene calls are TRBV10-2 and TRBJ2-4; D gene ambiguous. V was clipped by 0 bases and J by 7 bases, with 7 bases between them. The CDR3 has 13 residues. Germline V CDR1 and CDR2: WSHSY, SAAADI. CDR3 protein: CASSESVANIQYF. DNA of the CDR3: TGCGCCAGCAGTGAGTCGGTAGCCAACATTCAGTACTTC.

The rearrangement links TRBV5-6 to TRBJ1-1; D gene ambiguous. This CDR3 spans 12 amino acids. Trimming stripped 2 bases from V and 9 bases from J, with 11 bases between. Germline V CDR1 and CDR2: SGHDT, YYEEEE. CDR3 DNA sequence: TGTGCCAGCAGCTTATGGGAGGCTCAAGCTTTCTTT. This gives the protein CASSLWEAQAFF.

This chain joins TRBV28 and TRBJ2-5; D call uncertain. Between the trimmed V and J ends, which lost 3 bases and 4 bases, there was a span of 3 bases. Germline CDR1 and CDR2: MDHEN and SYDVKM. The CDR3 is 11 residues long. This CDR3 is CASSFRETQYF. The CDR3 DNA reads TGTGCCAGCAGTTTCCGAGAGACCCAGTACTTC.

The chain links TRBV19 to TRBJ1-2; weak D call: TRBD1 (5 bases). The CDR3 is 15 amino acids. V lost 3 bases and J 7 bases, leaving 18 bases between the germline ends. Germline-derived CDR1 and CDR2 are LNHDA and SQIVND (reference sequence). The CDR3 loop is CASSIGGVTLIGYTF. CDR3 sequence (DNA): TGTGCCAGTAGTATCGGGGGAGTAACGCTAATTGGCTACACCTTC.

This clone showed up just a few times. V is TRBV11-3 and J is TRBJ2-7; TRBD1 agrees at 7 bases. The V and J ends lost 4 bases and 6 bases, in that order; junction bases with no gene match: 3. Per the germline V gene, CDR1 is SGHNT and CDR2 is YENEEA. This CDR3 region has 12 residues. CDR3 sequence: CASSSGTAEQYF. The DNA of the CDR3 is TGTGCCAGCAGCTCAGGGACAGCCGAGCAGTACTTC.

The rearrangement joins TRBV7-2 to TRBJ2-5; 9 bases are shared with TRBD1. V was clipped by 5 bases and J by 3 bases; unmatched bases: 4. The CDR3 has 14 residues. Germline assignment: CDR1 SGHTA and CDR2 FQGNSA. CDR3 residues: CASSPRTGEETQYF. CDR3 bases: TGTGCCAGCAGCCCGCGGACAGGGGAAGAGACCCAGTACTTC.